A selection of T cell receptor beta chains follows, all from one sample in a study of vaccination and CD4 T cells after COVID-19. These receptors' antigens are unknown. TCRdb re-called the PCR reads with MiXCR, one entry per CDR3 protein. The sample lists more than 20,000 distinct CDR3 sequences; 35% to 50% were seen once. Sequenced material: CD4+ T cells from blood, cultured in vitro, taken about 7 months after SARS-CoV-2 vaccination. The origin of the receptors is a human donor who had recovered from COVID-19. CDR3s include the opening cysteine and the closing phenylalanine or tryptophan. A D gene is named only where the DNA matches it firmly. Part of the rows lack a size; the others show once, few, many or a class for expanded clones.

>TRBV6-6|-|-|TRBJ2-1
TGTGCCAGCAGTTGGGAGGGACAGACGAACAATGAGCAGTTCTTC
CASSWEGQTNNEQFF
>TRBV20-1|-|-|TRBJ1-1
TGCAGTGCTGCAGGGGTTGGGAACACTGAAGCTTTCTTT
CSAAGVGNTEAFF
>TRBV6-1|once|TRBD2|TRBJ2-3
TGTGCCAGCTGCATCCAGACTAGCCGAGGAGATACGCAGTATTTT
CASCIQTSRGDTQYF
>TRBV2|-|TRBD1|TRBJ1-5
TGTGCCAGCAGTGATACAGGGGCTCATCAGCCCCAGCATTTT
CASSDTGAHQPQHF
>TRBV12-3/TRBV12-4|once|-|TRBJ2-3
TGTGCCAGCAGTTACGATACGCAGTATTTT
CASSYDTQYF
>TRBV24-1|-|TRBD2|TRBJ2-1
TGTGCCACCAGTGATTGGGGGACTAGCGGCAGCAATGAGCAGTTCTTC
CATSDWGTSGSNEQFF
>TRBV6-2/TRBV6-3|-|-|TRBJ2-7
TGTGCCAGCAGTTACAGGTTGGAGGGACCCTACGAGCAGTACTTC
CASSYRLEGPYEQYF
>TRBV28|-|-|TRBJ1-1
TGTGCCAGCTTCGTTACGGAGGGGATGAACACTGAAGCTTTCTTT
CASFVTEGMNTEAFF
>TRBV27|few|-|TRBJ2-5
TGTGCCAGCAGTTTATCTCGGGGGTCGGAGACCCAGTACTTC
CASSLSRGSETQYF
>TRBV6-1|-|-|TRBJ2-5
TGTGCCAGCAAGCTGGGGGCCCGAGAGACCCAGTACTTC
CASKLGARETQYF
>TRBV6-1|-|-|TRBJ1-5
TGTGCCAGCAGACAGGGTTTTACCCCCGAGCAGCCCCAGCATTTT
CASRQGFTPEQPQHF
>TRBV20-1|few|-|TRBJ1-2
TGCAGTGGTAGAAGGGGGGGGTCCCCTAACTATGGCTACACCTTC
CSGRRGGSPNYGYTF
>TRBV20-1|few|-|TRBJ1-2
TGCAGTGCTAGAGATCTGGCTGGCTACACCTTC
CSARDLAGYTF
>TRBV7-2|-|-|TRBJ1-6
TGTGCCAGCAGCACGGGACGGATCATCAATTCACCCCTCCACTTT
CASSTGRIINSPLHF
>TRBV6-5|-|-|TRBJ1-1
TGTGCCAGCAGTTCCCATCGAGGGGGAATGTTGGCTGAAGCTTTCTTT
CASSSHRGGMLAEAFF
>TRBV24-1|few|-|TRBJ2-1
TGTGCCACCAGTGGAGGTGGCCTCGATGAGCAGTTCTTC
CATSGGGLDEQFF
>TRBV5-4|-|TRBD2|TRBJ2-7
TGTGCCAGCAGCTTCGCTAGCGGGAGCTACGAGCAGTACTTC
CASSFASGSYEQYF
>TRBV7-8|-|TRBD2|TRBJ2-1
TGTGCCAGCAGCTCATTATGGGAGGGACGATACAATGAGCAGTTCTTC
CASSSLWEGRYNEQFF
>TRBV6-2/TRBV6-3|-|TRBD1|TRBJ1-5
TGTGCCAGCAGTTACTCGAAAAGGGACAGACCGTATAGCGATCAGCCCCAGCATTTT
CASSYSKRDRPYSDQPQHF
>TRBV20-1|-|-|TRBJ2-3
TGCAGTGGGGCGGACAGCACAGATACGCAGTATTTT
CSGADSTDTQYF
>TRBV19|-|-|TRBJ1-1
TGTGCCAGTACCCCCGCCTCGACAGCATCGAACACTGAAGCTTTCTTT
CASTPASTASNTEAFF
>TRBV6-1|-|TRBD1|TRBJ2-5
TGTGCCAGCGTGCTAACCCAGGGGGCCCTGACGGCCCAGTACTTC
CASVLTQGALTAQYF
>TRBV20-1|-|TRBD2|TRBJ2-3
TGCAGTGCTAGAGACCCTTTAGTCGATAGCGGGAGGATGGGGCCCACAGATACGCAGTATTTT
CSARDPLVDSGRMGPTDTQYF
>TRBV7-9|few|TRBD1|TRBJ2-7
TGTGCCAGCAGCTTTCAGGGGGTCCACGAGCAGTACTTC
CASSFQGVHEQYF
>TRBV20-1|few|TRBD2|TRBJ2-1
TGCAGTGCTAGAGATGTGACTAGCGCCTACAATGAGCAGTTCTTC
CSARDVTSAYNEQFF
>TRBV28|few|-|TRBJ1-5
TGTGCCAGCAGCCCCTTGAGGGGGGCCAGCAATCAGCCCCAGCATTTT
CASSPLRGASNQPQHF
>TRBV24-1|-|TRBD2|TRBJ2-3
TGTGCCACCAGTGGCGAGACTAGCGGGCGCACAGATACGCAGTATTTT
CATSGETSGRTDTQYF
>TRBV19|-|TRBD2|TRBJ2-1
TGTGCCAGTAGTAAGCTAGCGGGAAGCCTGGGGCGGCAGTTCTTC
CASSKLAGSLGRQFF
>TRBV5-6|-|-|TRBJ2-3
TGTGCCAGCAGCTTGGTGAGGGTTTTCACAGATACGCAGTATTTT
CASSLVRVFTDTQYF
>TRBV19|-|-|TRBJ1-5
TGTGCCAGTAGCAGGGCAGGGACTCAGCCCCAGCATTTT
CASSRAGTQPQHF
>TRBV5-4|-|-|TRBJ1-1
TGTGCCAGCAGCGGGATGGGGGTTAGGGCTTTCTTT
CASSGMGVRAFF
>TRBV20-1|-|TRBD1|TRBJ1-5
TGCAGTGCTAGGGGTACAGGGGGCCCCAATCAGCCCCAGCATTTT
CSARGTGGPNQPQHF
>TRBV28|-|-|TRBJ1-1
TGTGCCAGCAGTTTAGATCAGGGGATGAGGCCAGCTTTCTTT
CASSLDQGMRPAFF
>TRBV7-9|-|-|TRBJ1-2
TGTGCCAGCATCGGACCCTTAGGGGAAAGGAACACCTTC
CASIGPLGERNTF
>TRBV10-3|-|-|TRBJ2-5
TGTGCCAGCAGTTTACTCTTTCGGAAAGAGACCCAGTACTTC
CASSLLFRKETQYF
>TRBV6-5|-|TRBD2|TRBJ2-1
TGTGCCAGCAGTTACTCGAGGGCGGGAGGCTACAATGAGCAGTTCTTC
CASSYSRAGGYNEQFF
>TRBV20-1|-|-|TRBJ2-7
TGCAGTGCTGTCTGGTCCTACGAGCAGTACTTC
CSAVWSYEQYF
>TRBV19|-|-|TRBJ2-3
TGTGCCAGTAGCCCCTCCCGGGATACGCAGTATTTT
CASSPSRDTQYF
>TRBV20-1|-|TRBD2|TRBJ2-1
TGCAGTGCTAGCGGGAGGACCCTTAGAGAGCAGTTCTTC
CSASGRTLREQFF
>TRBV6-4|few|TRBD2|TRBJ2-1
TGTGCCAGCAGTGCCACCGACATGGGACTAGCGGCCAACAATGAGCAGTTCTTC
CASSATDMGLAANNEQFF
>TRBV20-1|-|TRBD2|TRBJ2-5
TGCAGTGCCGAGTCAGCGGGGGCGCCTCAAGAGACCCAGTACTTC
CSAESAGAPQETQYF
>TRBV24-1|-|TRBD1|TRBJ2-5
TGTGCCACCAGTGACCCAACAGGGGCGGACGAGACCCAGTACTTC
CATSDPTGADETQYF
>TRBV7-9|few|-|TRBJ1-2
TGTGCCAGCAGCTTAGCTGGGGGTGTTAACTATGGCTACACCTTC
CASSLAGGVNYGYTF
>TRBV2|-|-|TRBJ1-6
TGTGCCAGCAGGCCCGACAGGAGCTCCTATAATTCACCCCTCCACTTT
CASRPDRSSYNSPLHF
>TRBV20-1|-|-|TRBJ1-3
TGCAGTGCTTCCAGGAGCTCTGGAAACACCATATATTTT
CSASRSSGNTIYF
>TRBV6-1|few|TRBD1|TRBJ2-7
TGTGCCAGCAGCCGACAGGGGTCGGTCAAGCAGTACTTC
CASSRQGSVKQYF